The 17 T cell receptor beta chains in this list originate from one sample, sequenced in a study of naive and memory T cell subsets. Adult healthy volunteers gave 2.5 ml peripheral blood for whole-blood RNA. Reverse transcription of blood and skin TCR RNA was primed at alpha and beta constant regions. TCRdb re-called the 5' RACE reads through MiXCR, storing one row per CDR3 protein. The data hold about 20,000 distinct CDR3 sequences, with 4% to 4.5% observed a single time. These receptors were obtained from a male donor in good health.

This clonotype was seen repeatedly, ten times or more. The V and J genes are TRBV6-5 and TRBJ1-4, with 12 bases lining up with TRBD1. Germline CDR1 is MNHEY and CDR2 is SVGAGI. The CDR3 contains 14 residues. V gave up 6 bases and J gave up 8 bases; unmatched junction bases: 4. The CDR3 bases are TGTGCCAGCAGAAGGGACAGGGGGCTAGAAAAACTGTTTTTT. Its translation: CASRRDRGLEKLFF.

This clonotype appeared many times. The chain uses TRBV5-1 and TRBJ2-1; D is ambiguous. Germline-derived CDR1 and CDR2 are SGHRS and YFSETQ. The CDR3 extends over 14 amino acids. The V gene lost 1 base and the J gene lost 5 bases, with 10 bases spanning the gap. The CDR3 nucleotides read TGCGCCAGCAGCTTGTCGGGCAGACACAATGAGCAGTTCTTC. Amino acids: CASSLSGRHNEQFF.

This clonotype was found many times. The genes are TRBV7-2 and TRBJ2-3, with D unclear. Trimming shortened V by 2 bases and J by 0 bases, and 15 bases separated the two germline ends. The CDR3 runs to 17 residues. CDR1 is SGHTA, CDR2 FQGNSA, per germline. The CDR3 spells CASSLRYPARSTDTQYF. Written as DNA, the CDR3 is TGTGCCAGCAGCTTACGGTACCCAGCCAGGAGCACAGATACGCAGTATTTT.

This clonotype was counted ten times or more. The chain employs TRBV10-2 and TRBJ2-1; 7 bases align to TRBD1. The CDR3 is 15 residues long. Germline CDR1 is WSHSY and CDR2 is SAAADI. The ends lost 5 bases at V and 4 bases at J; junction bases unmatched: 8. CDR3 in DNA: TGCGCCAGCAGTACCGACAGGGTCGCGTACAATGAGCAGTTCTTC. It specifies CASSTDRVAYNEQFF.

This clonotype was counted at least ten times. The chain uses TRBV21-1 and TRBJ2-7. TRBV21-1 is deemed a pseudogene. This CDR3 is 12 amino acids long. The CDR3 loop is CASSIKTHEQYF. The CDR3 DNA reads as TGTGCCAGCAGCATTAAGACCCACGAGCAGTACTTC.

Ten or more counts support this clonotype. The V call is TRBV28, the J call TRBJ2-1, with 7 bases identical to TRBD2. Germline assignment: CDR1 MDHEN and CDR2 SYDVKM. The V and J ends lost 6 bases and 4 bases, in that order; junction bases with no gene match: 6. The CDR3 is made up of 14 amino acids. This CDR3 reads CASRMLAAYNEQFF. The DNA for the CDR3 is TGTGCCAGCAGAATGCTAGCGGCATACAATGAGCAGTTCTTC.

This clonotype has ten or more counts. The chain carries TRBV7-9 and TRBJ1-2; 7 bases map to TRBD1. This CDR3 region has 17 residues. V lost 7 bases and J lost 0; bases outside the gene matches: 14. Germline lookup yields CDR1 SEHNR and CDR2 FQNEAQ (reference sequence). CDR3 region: CASTQLRDSKANYGYTF. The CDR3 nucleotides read TGTGCCAGCACCCAACTCCGGGACAGCAAAGCTAACTATGGCTACACCTTC.

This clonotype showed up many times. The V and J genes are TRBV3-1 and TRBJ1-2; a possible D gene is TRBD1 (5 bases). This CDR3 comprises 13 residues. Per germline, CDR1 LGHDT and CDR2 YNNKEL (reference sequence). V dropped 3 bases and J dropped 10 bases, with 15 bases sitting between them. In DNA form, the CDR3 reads TGTGCCAGCAGCCACCTAGACAGCCTGCACTACACCTTC. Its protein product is CASSHLDSLHYTF.

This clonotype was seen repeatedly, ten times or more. Here the CDR3 DNA reads TGCAGTGCTAGGCGTTCAGAGACCCAGTACTTC. Translation: CSARRSETQYF. V usage is TRBV20-1 and J usage is TRBJ2-5; no clear D. Germline V gives CDR1 DFQATT, CDR2 SNEGSKA (reference sequence). V was shortened by 3 bases and J by 4 bases, with 6 bases between the two germline ends. The CDR3 has 11 residues.

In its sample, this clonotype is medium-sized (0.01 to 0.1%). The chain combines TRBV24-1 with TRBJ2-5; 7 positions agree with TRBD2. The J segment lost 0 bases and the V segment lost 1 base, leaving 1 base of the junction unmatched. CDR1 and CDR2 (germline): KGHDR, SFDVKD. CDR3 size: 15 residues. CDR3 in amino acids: CATSDLAGYQETQYF. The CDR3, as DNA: TGTGCCACCAGTGATTTAGCGGGGTACCAAGAGACCCAGTACTTC.

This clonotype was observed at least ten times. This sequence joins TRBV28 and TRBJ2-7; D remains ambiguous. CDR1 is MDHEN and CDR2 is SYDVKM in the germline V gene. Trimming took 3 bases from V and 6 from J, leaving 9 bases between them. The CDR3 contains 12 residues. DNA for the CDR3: TGTGCCAGCAGTTTTCAAGGGTTCGAGCAGTACTTC. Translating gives CASSFQGFEQYF.

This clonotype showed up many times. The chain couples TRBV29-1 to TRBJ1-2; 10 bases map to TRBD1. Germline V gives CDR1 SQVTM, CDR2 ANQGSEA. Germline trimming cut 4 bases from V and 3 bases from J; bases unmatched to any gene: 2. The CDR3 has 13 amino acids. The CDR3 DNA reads TGCAGCGTTGCGACAGGGGGCTACTATGGCTACACCTTC. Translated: CSVATGGYYGYTF.

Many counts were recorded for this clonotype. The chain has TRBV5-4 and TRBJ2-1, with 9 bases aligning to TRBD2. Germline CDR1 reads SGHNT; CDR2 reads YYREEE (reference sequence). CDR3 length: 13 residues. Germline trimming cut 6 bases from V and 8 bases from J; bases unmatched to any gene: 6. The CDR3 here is CASNPVAGDEQFF. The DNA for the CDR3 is TGTGCCAGCAACCCGGTAGCGGGGGATGAGCAGTTCTTC.

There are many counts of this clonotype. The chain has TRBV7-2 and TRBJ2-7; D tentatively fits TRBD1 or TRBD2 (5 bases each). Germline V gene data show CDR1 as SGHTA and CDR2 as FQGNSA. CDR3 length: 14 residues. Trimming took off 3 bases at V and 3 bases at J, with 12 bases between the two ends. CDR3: CASSFQGEIYEQYF. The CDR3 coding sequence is TGTGCCAGCAGCTTCCAGGGAGAAATCTACGAGCAGTACTTC.

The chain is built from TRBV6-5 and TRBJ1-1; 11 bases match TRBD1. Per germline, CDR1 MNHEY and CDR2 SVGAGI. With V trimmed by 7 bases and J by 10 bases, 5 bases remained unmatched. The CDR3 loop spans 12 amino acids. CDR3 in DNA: TGTGCCAGCATTGGACAGGGGGCCGGAGCTTTCTTT. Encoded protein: CASIGQGAGAFF.

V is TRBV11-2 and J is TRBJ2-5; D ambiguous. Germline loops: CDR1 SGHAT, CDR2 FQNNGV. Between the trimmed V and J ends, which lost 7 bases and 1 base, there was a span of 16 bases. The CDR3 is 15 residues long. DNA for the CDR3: TGTGCCAGCACCTCGTTTAGGTCGTCCCAAGAGACCCAGTACTTC. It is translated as CASTSFRSSQETQYF.

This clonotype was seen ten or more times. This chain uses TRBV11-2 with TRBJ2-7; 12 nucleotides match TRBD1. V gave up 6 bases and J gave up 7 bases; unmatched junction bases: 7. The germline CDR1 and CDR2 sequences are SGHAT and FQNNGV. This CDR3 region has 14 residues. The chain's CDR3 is CASSRRDRGLEQYF. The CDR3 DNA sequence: TGTGCCAGCAGTCGCCGGGACAGGGGGCTGGAGCAGTACTTC.